The 23 T cell receptor beta chains below all came from one sample that was sequenced in a study of T cells after yellow fever vaccination. TCRdb reanalysed the 5' RACE reads using MiXCR and keeps one entry per CDR3 protein. The sample lists a few hundred thousand distinct CDR3 sequences, more than 9% occurring once. The starting material was PBMCs, obtained on the day of the first yellow fever vaccination. These TCRs come from a man aged 18 to 29 who received the YFV17D yellow fever vaccine.

At least ten counts were recorded for this clonotype. The chain carries TRBV7-2 and TRBJ2-7; no firm D call. Per germline, CDR1 SGHTA and CDR2 FQGNSA. The CDR3 extends over 14 amino acids. V was shortened by 3 bases and J by 0 bases, with 9 bases between the two germline ends. The CDR3 loop reads CASSFRVSSYEQYV. The CDR3 DNA reads TGTGCCAGCAGCTTCCGCGTCAGCTCCTACGAGCAGTACGTC.

There are many counts of this clonotype. This rearrangement joins TRBV20-1 to TRBJ2-3; possibly TRBD1 for D (5 bases). V was clipped by 6 bases and J by 3 bases, with 10 bases between them. Germline V lookup: CDR1 DFQATT, CDR2 SNEGSKA (reference sequence). The CDR3 runs 12 residues. Here the CDR3 DNA reads TGCAGTGCAACGGACATGACAGATACGCAGTATTTT. Its translation is CSATDMTDTQYF.

The sample holds a few counts of this clonotype. The rearrangement joins TRBV5-1 to TRBJ2-1; D possibly corresponds to TRBD1 (6 bases). The V end lost 4 bases, the J end lost 1 base, and 9 bases lay between the germline ends. The CDR3 is made up of 14 amino acids. Per the germline V gene, CDR1 is SGHRS and CDR2 is YFSETQ. The CDR3 nucleotides read TGCGCCAGCAGCCAGGGACAATCCTACAATGAGCAGTTCTTC. This sequence encodes CASSQGQSYNEQFF. Using reference TRBV5-1 and TRBJ2-1 for the parts outside the CDR3, the full variable domain is KAGVTQTPRYLIKTRGQQVTLSCSPISGHRSVSWYQQTPGQGLQFLFEYFSETQRNKGNFPGRFSGRQFSNSRSEMNVSTLELGDSALYLCASSQGQSYNEQFFGPGTRLTVL.

The CDR3 spells CASRRGANQETQYF. The CDR3 DNA is TGCGCCAGCAGGAGGGGGGCAAACCAAGAGACCCAGTACTTC. This chain connects TRBV5-1 to TRBJ2-5, with D perhaps assigned TRBD1 or TRBD2 (6 bases each). CDR3 length: 14 amino acids. Trimming left V 5 bases short and J 0 bases short, with 11 bases between. The V gene's germline CDR1 is SGHRS and CDR2 YFSETQ. The whole variable domain, remainder taken from reference TRBV5-1 and TRBJ2-5, is KAGVTQTPRYLIKTRGQQVTLSCSPISGHRSVSWYQQTPGQGLQFLFEYFSETQRNKGNFPGRFSGRQFSNSRSEMNVSTLELGDSALYLCASRRGANQETQYFGPGTRLLVL.

This clonotype was counted a few times. The V call is TRBV6-5, the J call TRBJ2-2, with D perhaps TRBD1 or TRBD2 (5 bases each). The CDR3 has 16 residues. CDR1 is MNHEY and CDR2 is SVGAGI in the germline V gene. V was cut by 2 bases and J by 4 bases, with 14 bases left in between. Here the CDR3 reads CASSYPRGGVTGELFF. The CDR3 region has the DNA TGTGCCAGCAGTTACCCGAGGGGTGGGGTCACCGGGGAGCTGTTTTTT.

In this sample, this clonotype turned up a few times. The gene calls are TRBV2 and TRBJ2-5, with D possibly being TRBD1 (5 bases). Germline V CDR1 and CDR2: SNHLY, FYNNEI. CDR3 length: 12 amino acids. The germline V and J ends were trimmed by 6 bases and 1 base, with 6 bases remaining between them. CDR3 nucleotide sequence: TGTGCCAGCAGACAGGCCCAAGAGACCCAGTACTTC. Its translation: CASRQAQETQYF.

In this sample, this clonotype turned up many times. The chain employs TRBV4-1 and TRBJ1-1; D remains unclear. The germline V gene encodes CDR1 MGHRA and CDR2 YSYEKL. V lost 3 bases and J 1 base, leaving 12 bases between the germline ends. The CDR3 has 15 residues. The CDR3 reads CASSQEGGGNTEAFF. DNA of the CDR3: TGCGCCAGCAGCCAGGAGGGCGGAGGGAACACTGAAGCTTTCTTT.

The chain links TRBV11-1 to TRBJ2-3; maybe TRBD1 (5 bases). The CDR3 runs to 16 residues. Germline CDR1 reads SGHAT; CDR2 reads FQDESV (reference sequence). V shed 1 base and J shed 3 bases, with 14 bases lying between them. DNA for the CDR3: TGTGCCAGCAGCTTAGAGTACGGCAGGGCAACAGATACGCAGTATTTT. It codes for CASSLEYGRATDTQYF.

This clonotype occurred a few times. The V gene is TRBV7-2, the J gene TRBJ1-2; D possibly corresponds to TRBD1 (6 bases). V gave up 3 bases and J gave up 3 bases, with 14 bases separating them. The CDR3 spans 15 residues. From germline, CDR1 is SGHTA and CDR2 FQGNSA. CDR3 residues: CASSFGGMADYGYTF. The DNA for the CDR3 is TGTGCCAGCAGCTTCGGGGGCATGGCTGACTATGGCTACACCTTC.

The rearrangement joins TRBV5-6 to TRBJ2-1; TRBD2 agrees at 16 bases. V dropped 5 bases and J dropped 6; count of bases not matched to a gene: 5. Germline loops: CDR1 SGHDT, CDR2 YYEEEE. The CDR3 spans 16 residues. DNA of the CDR3: TGTGCCAGCAGACCGGGACTAGCGGGGGGGGGCAATGAGCAGTTCTTC. It encodes CASRPGLAGGGNEQFF.

This clonotype was counted a few times. This chain uses TRBV20-1 with TRBJ2-3; no firm D call. This CDR3 is 13 amino acids long. Germline lookup yields CDR1 DFQATT and CDR2 SNEGSKA (reference sequence). V lost 6 bases to trimming and J lost 5 bases, with 15 bases between them. The DNA for the CDR3 is TGCAGTGCCCGACCCGCCGGTAAAGATACGCAGTATTTT. It codes for CSARPAGKDTQYF.

The chain uses TRBV6-1 and TRBJ2-3, with 9 bases aligning to TRBD2. This CDR3 contains 14 residues. Germline V gene lookup returns CDR1 MNHNS and CDR2 SASEGT. The V and J ends lost 0 bases and 9 bases, in that order; junction bases with no gene match: 4. The CDR3 DNA reads as TGTGCCAGCAGTGAAGCGGCGGGGGGGAAAACGCAGTATTTT. Encoded protein: CASSEAAGGKTQYF.

This clonotype was counted only a few times. CDR3 loop: CASSQEVASGELFF. The DNA for the CDR3 is TGCGCCAGCAGCCAAGAGGTCGCCTCCGGGGAGCTGTTTTTT. The rearrangement links TRBV4-3 to TRBJ2-2, with unresolved D. With 0 bases removed from V and 6 bases from J, the gap between germline ends came to 8 bases. The CDR3 length is 14 residues. Germline V gives CDR1 LGHNA, CDR2 YSLEER.

This clonotype has a handful of counts. The rearrangement joins TRBV2 to TRBJ1-6; 9 nucleotides align to TRBD1. CDR3 size: 14 residues. J was trimmed by 8 bases and V by 10 bases; bases with no gene match: 9. CDR1 is SNHLY and CDR2 is FYNNEI in the germline V gene. Here the CDR3 DNA reads TGTGCCACCCACCCGACAGGGGGGGATTCACCCCTCCACTTT. It encodes CATHPTGGDSPLHF. The variable domain in full, completed from reference TRBV2 and TRBJ1-6, reads EPEVTQTPSHQVTQMGQEVILRCVPISNHLYFYWYRQILGQKVEFLVSFYNNEISEKSEIFDDQFSVERPDGSNFTLKIRSTKLEDSAMYFCATHPTGGDSPLHFGNGTRLTVT.

The rearrangement joins TRBV11-2 to TRBJ2-6; the D is unclear. The CDR3 runs to 15 residues. The V end was cut by 3 bases, the J end by 2 bases, with 8 bases between. Germline CDR1 is SGHAT and CDR2 is FQNNGV. CDR3 sequence: CASSFRAAGANVLTF. The CDR3 nucleotides read TGTGCCAGCAGCTTCCGGGCTGCTGGGGCCAACGTCCTGACTTTC.

This clonotype was detected only a few times. The gene calls are TRBV7-9 and TRBJ1-1; no reliable D call. Trimming cost V 2 bases and J 4 bases, with 11 bases left between them. There are 14 residues in the CDR3. CDR1 SEHNR and CDR2 FQNEAQ come from the germline V gene (reference sequence). The CDR3 DNA sequence: TGTGCCAGCAGCTTAACTGTAGATGGCACTGAAGCTTTCTTT. This codes for CASSLTVDGTEAFF.

This clonotype showed up just a few times. CDR3 protein: CASSHRGTGYNEQFF. The CDR3 DNA reads as TGTGCCAGCAGCCACCGAGGGACAGGGTACAATGAGCAGTTCTTC. This sequence joins TRBV3-1 and TRBJ2-1; 9 nucleotides match TRBD1. Trimming took 3 bases from V and 4 from J; bases not matched to a gene: 4. In germline, CDR1 is LGHDT, CDR2 YNNKEL (reference sequence). The CDR3 has 15 amino acids.

About this clonotype itself: A single base separates this from a much larger clone, so it may be a read error. The rearrangement joins TRBV7-2 to TRBJ1-2, with D possibly matching TRBD1 (6 bases). The ends were cut back, 1 base at V and 4 bases at J, with 10 bases in the middle. The CDR3 loop spans 14 amino acids. Germline V CDR1 and CDR2: SGHTA, FQGNSA. The CDR3: CASSLDQGIYGYTF. CDR3 DNA: TGTGCCAGCAGCTTAGATCAGGGGATCTATGGCTACACCTTC.

This clonotype was seen only a few times. The genes are TRBV9 and TRBJ2-5; unclear D gene. Trimming took 0 bases from V and 2 from J, leaving 8 bases between them. Germline assignment: CDR1 SGDLS and CDR2 YYNGEE. The CDR3 sequence is 14 residues long. The CDR3 sequence is CASSVGRSQETQYF. The CDR3 DNA follows: TGTGCCAGCAGCGTAGGTCGATCTCAAGAGACCCAGTACTTC.

Only a few counts were recorded for this clonotype. CDR3 region: CASSQVTQRLQETQYF. CDR3 sequence (DNA): TGCGCCAGCAGCCAAGTAACACAGCGACTCCAAGAGACCCAGTACTTC. The J gene is TRBJ2-5, the V gene TRBV4-3; no clear D. The V end was cut by 1 base, the J end by 1 base, with 13 bases between. The germline V gene has CDR1 LGHNA and CDR2 YSLEER. This CDR3 has 16 residues.

The chain employs TRBV2 and TRBJ2-7; the D is unclear. V lost 3 bases and J lost 0, with 15 bases in between. Per the germline V gene, CDR1 is SNHLY and CDR2 is FYNNEI. The CDR3 runs to 16 residues. CDR3 DNA: TGTGCCAGCAGTGATAGGTCCTTGTCGCCCTCCTACGAGCAGTACGTC. Translated, it gives CASSDRSLSPSYEQYV.

In its sample, this clonotype was seen a few times. The chain employs TRBV18 and TRBJ2-7, with D uncertain. The CDR3 is 14 residues long. Looked up from germline, CDR1 is KGHSH and CDR2 is LQKENI. V lost 3 bases, J lost 0 bases, and 9 bases lay in between. CDR3 DNA sequence: TGTGCCAGCTCACCCGAAGGTACCTCCTACGAGCAGTACGTC. Amino acids: CASSPEGTSYEQYV.

This clonotype turned up a few times. The rearrangement links TRBV12-5 to TRBJ1-1, with D hard to call. V gave up 1 base and J gave up 0 bases, with 9 bases separating them. This CDR3 region has 15 residues. Germline V lookup: CDR1 LGHNT, CDR2 FRNRAP. The DNA of the CDR3 is TGTGCTAGTGGTTTGGCCAAGGGAATGAACACTGAAGCTTTCTTT. This codes for CASGLAKGMNTEAFF.